This TCR beta chain came from a study of blood T cell repertoires in COVID-19. Study at large: The United States, Italy and Spain were the sources of the acute and convalescent COVID-19 samples. Nucleic acid was either cDNA or gDNA, and it came from T cells, B-cell-depleted T cells, or PBMCs.

Original data processing: Reference gene primer amplification gave nucleated cell count estimates. Repertoires were generated with immunoSEQ multiplex PCR, while TCRdb's copy carries only in-frame clones and drops some. That table furnishes V, J and clone size, whereas the DNA furnished D and trimming. The sample contains about 98,000 clones, more than 65% of which appear only once. The source of this sequence is a woman of 80 years or more with acute or convalescent COVID-19. The sequenced sample was peripheral blood.

The CDR3 coding sequence is TGTGCCAGCAGCTTAGACCGCTGGACGGGACAGCCTAACTCCTACGAGCAGTACTTC. Translation gives CASSLDRWTGQPNSYEQYF. The genes are TRBV13 and TRBJ2-7, with TRBD1 matching 7 bases. CDR1 is PRHDT, CDR2 FYEKMQ, per germline (reference sequence). This CDR3 has 19 residues. The trim removed 1 base at V and 0 bases at J, leaving 15 bases unmatched.